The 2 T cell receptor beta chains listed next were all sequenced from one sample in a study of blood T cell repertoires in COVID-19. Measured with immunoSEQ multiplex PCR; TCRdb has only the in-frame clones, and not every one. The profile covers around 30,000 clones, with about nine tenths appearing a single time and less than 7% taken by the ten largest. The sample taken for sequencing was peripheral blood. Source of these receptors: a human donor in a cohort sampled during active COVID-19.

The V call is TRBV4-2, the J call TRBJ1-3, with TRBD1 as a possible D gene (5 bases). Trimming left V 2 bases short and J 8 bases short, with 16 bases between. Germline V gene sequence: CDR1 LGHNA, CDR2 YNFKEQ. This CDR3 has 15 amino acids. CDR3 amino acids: CASSQSGQGRDTIYF. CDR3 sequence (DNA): TGTGCCAGCAGCCAATCTGGGCAGGGTCGGGACACCATATATTTT.

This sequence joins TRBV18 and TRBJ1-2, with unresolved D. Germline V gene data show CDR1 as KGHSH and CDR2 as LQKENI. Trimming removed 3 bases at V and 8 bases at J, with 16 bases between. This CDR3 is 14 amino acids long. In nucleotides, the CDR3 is TGTGCCAGCTCACCCGACATCTCGAATCCGGGCTACACCTTC. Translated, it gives CASSPDISNPGYTF.